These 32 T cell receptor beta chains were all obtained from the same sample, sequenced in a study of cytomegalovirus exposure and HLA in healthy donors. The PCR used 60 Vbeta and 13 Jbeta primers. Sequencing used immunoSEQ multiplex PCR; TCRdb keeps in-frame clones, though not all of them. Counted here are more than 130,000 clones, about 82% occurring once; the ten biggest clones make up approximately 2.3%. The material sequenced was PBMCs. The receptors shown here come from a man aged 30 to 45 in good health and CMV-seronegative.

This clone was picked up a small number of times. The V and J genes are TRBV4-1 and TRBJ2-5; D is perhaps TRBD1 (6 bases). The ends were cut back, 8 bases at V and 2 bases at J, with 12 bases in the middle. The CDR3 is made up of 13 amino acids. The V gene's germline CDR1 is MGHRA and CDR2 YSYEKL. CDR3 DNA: TGCGCCAGCTCCAGGACAGCACAAGAGACCCAGTACTTC. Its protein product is CASSRTAQETQYF.

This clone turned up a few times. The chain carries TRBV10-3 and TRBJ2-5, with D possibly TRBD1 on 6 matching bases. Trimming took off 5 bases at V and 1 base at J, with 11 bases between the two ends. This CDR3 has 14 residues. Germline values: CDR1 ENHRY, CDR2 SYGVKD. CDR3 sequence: CAISPGTPQETQYF. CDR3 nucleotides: TGTGCCATCAGTCCGGGGACACCCCAAGAGACCCAGTACTTC.

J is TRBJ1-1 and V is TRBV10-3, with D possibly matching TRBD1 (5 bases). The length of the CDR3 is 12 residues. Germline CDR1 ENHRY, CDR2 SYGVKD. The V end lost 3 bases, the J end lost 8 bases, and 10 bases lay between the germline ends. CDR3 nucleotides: TGTGCCATCAGTGACCGGACAACAGAAGCTTTCTTT. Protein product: CAISDRTTEAFF.

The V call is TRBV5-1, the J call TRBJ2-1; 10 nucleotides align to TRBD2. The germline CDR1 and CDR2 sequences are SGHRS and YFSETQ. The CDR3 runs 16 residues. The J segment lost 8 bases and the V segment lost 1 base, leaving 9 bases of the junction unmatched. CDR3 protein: CASSLLLAGGIDEQFF. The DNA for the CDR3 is TGCGCCAGCAGCTTGTTATTAGCGGGAGGAATTGATGAGCAGTTCTTC. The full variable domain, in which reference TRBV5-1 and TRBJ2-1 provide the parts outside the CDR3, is KAGVTQTPRYLIKTRGQQVTLSCSPISGHRSVSWYQQTPGQGLQFLFEYFSETQRNKGNFPGRFSGRQFSNSRSEMNVSTLELGDSALYLCASSLLLAGGIDEQFFGPGTRLTVL.

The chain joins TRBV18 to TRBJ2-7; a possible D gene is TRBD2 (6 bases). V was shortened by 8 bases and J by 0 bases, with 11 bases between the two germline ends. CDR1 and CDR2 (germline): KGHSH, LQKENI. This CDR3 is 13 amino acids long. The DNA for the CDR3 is TGTGCCAGCGCGACCGGGGGCTCCTACGAGCAGTACTTC. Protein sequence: CASATGGSYEQYF.

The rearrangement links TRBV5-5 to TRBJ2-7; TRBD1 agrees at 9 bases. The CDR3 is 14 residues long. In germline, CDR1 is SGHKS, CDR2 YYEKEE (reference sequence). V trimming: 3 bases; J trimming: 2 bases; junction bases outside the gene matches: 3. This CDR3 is CASSWGTGPYEQYF. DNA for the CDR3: TGTGCCAGCAGCTGGGGGACAGGGCCCTACGAGCAGTACTTC.

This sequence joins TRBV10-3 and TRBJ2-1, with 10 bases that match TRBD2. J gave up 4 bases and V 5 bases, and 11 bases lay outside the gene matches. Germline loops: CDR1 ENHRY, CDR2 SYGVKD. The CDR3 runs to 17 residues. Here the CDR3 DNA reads TGTGCCATCAGTCCTTCCCCTGGACTAGCGGCTTACAATGAGCAGTTCTTC. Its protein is CAISPSPGLAAYNEQFF.

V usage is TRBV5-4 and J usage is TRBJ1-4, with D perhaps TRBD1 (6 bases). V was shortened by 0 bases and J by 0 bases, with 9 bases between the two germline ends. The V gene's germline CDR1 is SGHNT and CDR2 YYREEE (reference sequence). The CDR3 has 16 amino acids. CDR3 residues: CASSLGWTATNEKLFF. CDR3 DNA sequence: TGTGCCAGCAGCTTGGGCTGGACAGCAACTAATGAAAAACTGTTTTTT.

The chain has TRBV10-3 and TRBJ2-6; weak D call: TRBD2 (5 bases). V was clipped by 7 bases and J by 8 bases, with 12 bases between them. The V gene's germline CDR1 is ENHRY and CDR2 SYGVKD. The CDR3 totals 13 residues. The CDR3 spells CAIKREGTNVLTF. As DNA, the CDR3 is TGTGCCATCAAACGAGAGGGAACCAACGTCCTGACTTTC.

The CDR3 protein is CASSENGQGHGYTF. Written as DNA, the CDR3 is TGTGCCAGCAGTGAAAACGGACAGGGCCATGGCTACACCTTC. The chain has TRBV6-1 and TRBJ1-2; 8 bases fit TRBD1. V lost 2 bases and J lost 6; bases outside the gene matches: 5. Germline V gene sequence: CDR1 MNHNS, CDR2 SASEGT. The CDR3 contains 14 residues.

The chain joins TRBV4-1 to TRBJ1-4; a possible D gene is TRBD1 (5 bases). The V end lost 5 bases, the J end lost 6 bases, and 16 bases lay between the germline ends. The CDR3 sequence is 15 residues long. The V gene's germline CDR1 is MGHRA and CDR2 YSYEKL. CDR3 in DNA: TGCGCCAGCAGCGGTAGACAGCCCTCGGATGAAAAACTGTTTTTT. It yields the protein CASSGRQPSDEKLFF.

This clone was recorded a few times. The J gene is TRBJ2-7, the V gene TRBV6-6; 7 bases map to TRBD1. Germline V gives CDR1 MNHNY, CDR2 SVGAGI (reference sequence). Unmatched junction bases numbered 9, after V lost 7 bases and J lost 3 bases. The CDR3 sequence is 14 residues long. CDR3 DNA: TGTGCCAGCAAGAATCAGGGGGTCATCTACGAGCAGTACTTC. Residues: CASKNQGVIYEQYF.

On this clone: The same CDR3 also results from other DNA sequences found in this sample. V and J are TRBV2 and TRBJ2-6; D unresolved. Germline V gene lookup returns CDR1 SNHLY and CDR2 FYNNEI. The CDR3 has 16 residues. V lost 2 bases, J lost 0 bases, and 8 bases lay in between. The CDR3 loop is CASSEIRSSGANVLTF. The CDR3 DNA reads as TGTGCCAGCAGTGAAATTAGGAGCTCTGGGGCCAACGTCCTGACTTTC.

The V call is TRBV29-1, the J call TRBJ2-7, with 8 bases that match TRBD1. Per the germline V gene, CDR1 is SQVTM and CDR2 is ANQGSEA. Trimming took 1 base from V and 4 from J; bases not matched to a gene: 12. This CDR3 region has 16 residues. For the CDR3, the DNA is TGCAGCGTTGAAGGCTCTCGGACAGGGCCCATTTACGAGCAGTACTTC. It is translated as CSVEGSRTGPIYEQYF.

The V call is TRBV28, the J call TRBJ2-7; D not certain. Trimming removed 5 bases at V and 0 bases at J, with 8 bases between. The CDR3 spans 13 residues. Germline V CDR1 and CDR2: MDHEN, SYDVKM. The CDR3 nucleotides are TGTGCCAGCAGTCGGGTTAGCTCCTACGAGCAGTACTTC. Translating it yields CASSRVSSYEQYF.

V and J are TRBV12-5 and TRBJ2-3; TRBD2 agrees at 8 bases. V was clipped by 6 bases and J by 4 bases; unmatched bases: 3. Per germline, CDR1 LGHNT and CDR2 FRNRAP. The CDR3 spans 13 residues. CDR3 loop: CASGKTSADTQYF. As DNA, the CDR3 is TGTGCTAGTGGGAAGACTAGCGCAGATACGCAGTATTTT.

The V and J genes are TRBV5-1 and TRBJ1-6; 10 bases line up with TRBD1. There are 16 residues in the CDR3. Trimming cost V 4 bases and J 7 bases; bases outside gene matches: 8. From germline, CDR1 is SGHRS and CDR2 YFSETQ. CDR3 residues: CASSGGQGLGNSPLHF. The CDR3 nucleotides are TGCGCCAGCAGCGGGGGACAGGGGCTTGGCAATTCACCCCTCCACTTT.

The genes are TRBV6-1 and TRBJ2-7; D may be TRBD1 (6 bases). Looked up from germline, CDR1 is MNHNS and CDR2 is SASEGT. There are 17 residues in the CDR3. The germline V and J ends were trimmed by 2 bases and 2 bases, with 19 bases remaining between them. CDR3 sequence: CASSESDRRINPYEQYF. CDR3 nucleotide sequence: TGTGCCAGCAGTGAATCAGACAGGAGGATTAATCCCTACGAGCAGTACTTC.

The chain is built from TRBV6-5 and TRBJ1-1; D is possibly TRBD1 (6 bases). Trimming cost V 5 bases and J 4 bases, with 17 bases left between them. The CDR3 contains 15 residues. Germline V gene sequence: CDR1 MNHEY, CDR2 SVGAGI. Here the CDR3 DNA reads TGTGCCAGCAGTCCGCTTAACAGGGTAGGCACTGAAGCTTTCTTT. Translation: CASSPLNRVGTEAFF.

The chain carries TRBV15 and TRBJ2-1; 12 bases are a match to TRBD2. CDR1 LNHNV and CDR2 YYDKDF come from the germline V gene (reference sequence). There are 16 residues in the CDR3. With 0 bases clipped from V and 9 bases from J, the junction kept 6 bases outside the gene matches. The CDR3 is CATSRDPLAGGIEQFF. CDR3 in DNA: TGTGCCACCAGCAGAGATCCACTAGCGGGAGGCATTGAGCAGTTCTTC.

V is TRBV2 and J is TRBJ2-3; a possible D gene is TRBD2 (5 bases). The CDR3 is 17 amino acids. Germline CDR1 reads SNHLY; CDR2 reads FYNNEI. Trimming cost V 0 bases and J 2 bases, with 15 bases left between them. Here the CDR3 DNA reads TGTGCCAGCAGTGAAGCCTGGACTGCGACCGACACAGATACGCAGTATTTT. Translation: CASSEAWTATDTDTQYF.

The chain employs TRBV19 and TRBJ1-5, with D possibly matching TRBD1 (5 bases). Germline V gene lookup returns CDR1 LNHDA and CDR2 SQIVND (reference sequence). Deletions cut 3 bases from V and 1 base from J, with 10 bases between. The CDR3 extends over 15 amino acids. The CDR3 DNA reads TGTGCCAGTAGTATTGATGGGGGGAGCAATCAGCCCCAGCATTTT. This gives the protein CASSIDGGSNQPQHF.

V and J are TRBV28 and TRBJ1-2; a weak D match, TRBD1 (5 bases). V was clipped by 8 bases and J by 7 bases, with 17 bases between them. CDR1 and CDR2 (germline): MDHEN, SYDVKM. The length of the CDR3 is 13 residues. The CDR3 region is CASFTGPGGGYTF. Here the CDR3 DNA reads TGTGCCAGCTTTACAGGACCCGGGGGTGGCTACACCTTC.

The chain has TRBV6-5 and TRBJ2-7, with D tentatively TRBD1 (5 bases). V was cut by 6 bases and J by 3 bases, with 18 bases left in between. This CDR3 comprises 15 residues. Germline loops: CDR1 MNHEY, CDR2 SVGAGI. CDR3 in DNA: TGTGCCAGCAGCGTAGCAAGGGGCATGTTCTACGAGCAGTACTTC. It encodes CASSVARGMFYEQYF.

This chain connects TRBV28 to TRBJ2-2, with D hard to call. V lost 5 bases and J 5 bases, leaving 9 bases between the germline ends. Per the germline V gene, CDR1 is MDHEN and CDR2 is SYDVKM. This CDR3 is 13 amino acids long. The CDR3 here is CASSLTETGELFF. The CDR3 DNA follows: TGTGCCAGCAGTCTAACAGAGACCGGGGAGCTGTTTTTT. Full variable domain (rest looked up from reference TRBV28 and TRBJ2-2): DVKVTQSSRYLVKRTGEKVFLECVQDMDHENMFWYRQDPGLGLRLIYFSYDVKMKEKGDIPEGYSVSREKKERFSLILESASTNQTSMYLCASSLTETGELFFGEGSRLTVL.

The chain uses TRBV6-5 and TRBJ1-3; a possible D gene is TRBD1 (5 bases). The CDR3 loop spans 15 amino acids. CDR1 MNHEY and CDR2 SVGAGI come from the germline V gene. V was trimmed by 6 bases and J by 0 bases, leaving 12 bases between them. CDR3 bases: TGTGCCAGCAGGATCGACAGCTTCTCTGGAAACACCATATATTTT. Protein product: CASRIDSFSGNTIYF.

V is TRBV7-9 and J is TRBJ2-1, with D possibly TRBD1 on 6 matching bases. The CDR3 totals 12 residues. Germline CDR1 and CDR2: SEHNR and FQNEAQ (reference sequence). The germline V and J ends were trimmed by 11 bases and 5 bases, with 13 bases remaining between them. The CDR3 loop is CAGRQAHNEQFF. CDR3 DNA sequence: TGTGCCGGTCGACAGGCCCACAATGAGCAGTTCTTC.

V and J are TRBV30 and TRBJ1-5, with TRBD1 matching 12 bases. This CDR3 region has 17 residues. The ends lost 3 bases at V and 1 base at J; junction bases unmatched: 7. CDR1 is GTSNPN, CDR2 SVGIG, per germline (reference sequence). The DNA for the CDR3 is TGTGCCTGGAGCAGGGACAGGGGGCCCTGGAGCAATCAGCCCCAGCATTTT. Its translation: CAWSRDRGPWSNQPQHF.

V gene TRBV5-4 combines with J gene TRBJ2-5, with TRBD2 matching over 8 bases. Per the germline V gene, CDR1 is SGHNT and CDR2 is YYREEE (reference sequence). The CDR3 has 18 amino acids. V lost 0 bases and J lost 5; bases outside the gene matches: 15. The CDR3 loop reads CASSLAGIAGKDRETQYF. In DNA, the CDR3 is TGTGCCAGCAGCTTGGCAGGGATAGCGGGGAAAGATCGGGAGACCCAGTACTTC. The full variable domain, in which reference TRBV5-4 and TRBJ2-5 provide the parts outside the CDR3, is ETGVTQSPTHLIKTRGQQVTLRCSSQSGHNTVSWYQQALGQGPQFIFQYYREEENGRGNFPPRFSGLQFPNYSSELNVNALELDDSALYLCASSLAGIAGKDRETQYFGPGTRLLVL.

The CDR3 nucleotides are TGTGCCAGCAGCCCCGGACTAGCGGGAGTCCGAGAGACCCAGTACTTC. It encodes CASSPGLAGVRETQYF. The rearrangement joins TRBV7-9 to TRBJ2-5; 13 bases are shared with TRBD2. The CDR3 has 16 amino acids. With V trimmed by 5 bases and J by 4 bases, 7 bases remained unmatched. CDR1 and CDR2 (germline): SEHNR, FQNEAQ (reference sequence).

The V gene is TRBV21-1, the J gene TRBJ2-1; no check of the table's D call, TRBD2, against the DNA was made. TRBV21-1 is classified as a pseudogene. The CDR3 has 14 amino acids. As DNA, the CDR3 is TGTGCCAGCAGCGCCGAGGAGCGGGAGAAAACTAAGTTCTTC. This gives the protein CASSAEEREKTKFF.

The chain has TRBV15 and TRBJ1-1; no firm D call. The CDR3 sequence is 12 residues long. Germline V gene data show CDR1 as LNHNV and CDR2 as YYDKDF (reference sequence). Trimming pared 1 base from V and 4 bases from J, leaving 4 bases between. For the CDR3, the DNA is TGTGCCACCAGCAGAGGCGGCACTGAAGCTTTCTTT. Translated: CATSRGGTEAFF. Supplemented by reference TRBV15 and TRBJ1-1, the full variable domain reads DAMVIQNPRYQVTQFGKPVTLSCSQTLNHNVMYWYQQKSSQAPKLLFHYYDKDFNNEADTPDNFQSRRPNTSFCFLDIRSPGLGDTAMYLCATSRGGTEAFFGQGTRLTVV.